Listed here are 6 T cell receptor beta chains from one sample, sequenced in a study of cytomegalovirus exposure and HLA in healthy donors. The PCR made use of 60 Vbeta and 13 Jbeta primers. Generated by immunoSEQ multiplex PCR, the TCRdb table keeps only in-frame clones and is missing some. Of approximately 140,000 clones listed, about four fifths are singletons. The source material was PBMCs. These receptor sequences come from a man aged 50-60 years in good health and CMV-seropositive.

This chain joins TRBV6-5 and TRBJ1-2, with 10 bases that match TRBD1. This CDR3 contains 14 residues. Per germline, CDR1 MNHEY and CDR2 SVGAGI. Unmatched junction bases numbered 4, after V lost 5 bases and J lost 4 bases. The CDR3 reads CASSRTGGFYGYTF. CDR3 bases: TGTGCCAGCAGTAGGACAGGGGGATTCTATGGCTACACCTTC.

This chain's CDR3 is CASSIRQGLDSGANVLTF. CDR3 DNA: TGTGCCAGTAGTATCCGACAGGGGTTGGACTCTGGGGCCAACGTCCTGACTTTC. This rearrangement joins TRBV19 to TRBJ2-6, with 8 bases matching TRBD1. V was clipped by 3 bases and J by 0 bases; unmatched bases: 7. Germline loops: CDR1 LNHDA, CDR2 SQIVND (reference sequence). The CDR3 is 18 amino acids.

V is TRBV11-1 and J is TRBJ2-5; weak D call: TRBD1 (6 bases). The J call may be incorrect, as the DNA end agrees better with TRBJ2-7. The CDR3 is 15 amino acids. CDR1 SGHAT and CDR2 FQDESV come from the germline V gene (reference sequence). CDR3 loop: CASSLGRTAVYEQYF. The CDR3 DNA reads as TGTGCCAGCAGCTTAGGCAGGACAGCAGTCTACGAGCAGTACTTC.

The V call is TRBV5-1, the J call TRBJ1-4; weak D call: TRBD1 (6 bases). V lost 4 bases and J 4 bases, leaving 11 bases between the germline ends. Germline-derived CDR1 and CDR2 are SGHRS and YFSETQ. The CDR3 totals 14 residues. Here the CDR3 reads CASSPQGHNEKLFF. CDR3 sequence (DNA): TGCGCCAGCAGCCCACAGGGCCATAATGAAAAACTGTTTTTT.

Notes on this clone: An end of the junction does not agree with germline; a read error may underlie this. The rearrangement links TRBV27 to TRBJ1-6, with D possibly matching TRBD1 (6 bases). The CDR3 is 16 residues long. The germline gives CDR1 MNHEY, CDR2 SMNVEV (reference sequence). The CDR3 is CASSDYDTGYISPLHF. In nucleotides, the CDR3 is TGTGCCAGCAGTGACTACGACACAGGGTATATTTCACCCCTCCACTTT.

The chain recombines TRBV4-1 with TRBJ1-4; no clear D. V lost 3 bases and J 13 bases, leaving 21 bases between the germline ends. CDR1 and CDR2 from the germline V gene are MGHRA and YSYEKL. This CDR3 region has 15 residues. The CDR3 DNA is TGCGCCAGCAGCCAGAAACTCTTAGGGAGCCGGTCACTGTTTTTT. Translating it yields CASSQKLLGSRSLFF.